The T cell receptor beta chain described here comes from a study of blood T cell repertoires in COVID-19. Study as a whole: Specimens from acute and convalescent COVID-19 originated in the United States, Italy and Spain. PBMCs, B-cell-depleted T cells, or T cells were the source of the cDNA or gDNA that made up the material.

V gave up 4 bases and J gave up 4 bases; unmatched junction bases: 6. This CDR3 comprises 15 residues. Germline V gene lookup returns CDR1 SGHNT and CDR2 YYREEE (reference sequence). This clone appeared a few times. Original data processing: From reference gene primer amplification, estimates of nucleated cell counts were derived. Sequencing was performed with immunoSEQ multiplex PCR; in TCRdb, only in-frame clones are kept and a portion is missing. That table supplies the V and J calls and clone size; D and trimming were determined from the DNA. This table holds nearly 35,000 clones, over 90% found once.

Sequenced: peripheral blood. The origin of this receptor is a human donor in a cohort sampled during active COVID-19. The J gene is TRBJ1-3, the V gene TRBV5-4, with TRBD1 matching over 9 bases. The DNA for the CDR3 is TGTGCCAGCAGCCCTACAGGGGGCGCCGGAAACACCATATATTTT. Translated, it gives CASSPTGGAGNTIYF.